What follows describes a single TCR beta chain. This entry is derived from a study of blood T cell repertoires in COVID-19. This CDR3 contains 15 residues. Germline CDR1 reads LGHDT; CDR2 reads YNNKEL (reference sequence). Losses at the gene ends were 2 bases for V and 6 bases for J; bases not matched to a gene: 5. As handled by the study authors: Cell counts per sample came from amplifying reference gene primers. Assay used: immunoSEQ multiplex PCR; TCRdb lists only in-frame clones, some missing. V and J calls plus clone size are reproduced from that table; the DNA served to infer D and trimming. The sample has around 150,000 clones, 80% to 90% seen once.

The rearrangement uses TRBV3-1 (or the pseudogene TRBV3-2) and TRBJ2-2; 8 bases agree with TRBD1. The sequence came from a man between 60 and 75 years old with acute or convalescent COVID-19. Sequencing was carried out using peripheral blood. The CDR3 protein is CASSQRTGRSGELFF. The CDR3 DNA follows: TGTGCCAGCAGCCAACGGACAGGGAGGTCCGGGGAGCTGTTTTTT.